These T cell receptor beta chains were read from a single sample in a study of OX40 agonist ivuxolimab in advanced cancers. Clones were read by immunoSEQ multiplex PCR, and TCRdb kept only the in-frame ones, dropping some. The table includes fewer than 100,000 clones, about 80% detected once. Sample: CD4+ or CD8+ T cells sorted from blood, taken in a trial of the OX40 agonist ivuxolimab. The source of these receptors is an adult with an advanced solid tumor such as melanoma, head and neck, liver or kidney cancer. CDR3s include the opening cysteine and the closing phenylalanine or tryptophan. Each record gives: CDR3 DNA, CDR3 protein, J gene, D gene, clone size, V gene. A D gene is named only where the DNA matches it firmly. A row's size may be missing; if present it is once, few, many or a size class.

cdr3_nt: TGCGCCAGCAGCCCCCGGCGGGGGGGGGTTAACAATGAGCAGTTCTTC
cdr3_aa: CASSPRRGGVNNEQFF
j_call: TRBJ2-1
d_call: TRBD2
clone_size: -
v_call: TRBV5-1

cdr3_nt: TGCGCCAGCAGCTCAACAGGGGGCGCGGGTAAGGAGACCCAGTACTTC
cdr3_aa: CASSSTGGAGKETQYF
j_call: TRBJ2-5
d_call: TRBD1
clone_size: -
v_call: TRBV5-1

cdr3_nt: TGCGCCAGCAGCCAGAGGCAGGGCGAGCAGTACTTC
cdr3_aa: CASSQRQGEQYF
j_call: TRBJ2-7
d_call: -
clone_size: -
v_call: TRBV4-3

cdr3_nt: TGCGCCAGCAGCCAAGGTGAGGGGAAGACCCAGTACTTC
cdr3_aa: CASSQGEGKTQYF
j_call: TRBJ2-5
d_call: -
clone_size: few
v_call: TRBV4-3

cdr3_nt: TGTGCCAGCAGCTTGGGGGCAGGGAGGACCGGGGAGCTGTTTTTT
cdr3_aa: CASSLGAGRTGELFF
j_call: TRBJ2-2
d_call: -
clone_size: -
v_call: TRBV5-4

cdr3_nt: TGTGCCAGCACAGGGGGCAGTCCCTACGAGCAGTACTTC
cdr3_aa: CASTGGSPYEQYF
j_call: TRBJ2-7
d_call: TRBD1
clone_size: -
v_call: TRBV6-5

cdr3_nt: TGTGCCAGCAGCGTACGTGACAGGGGGGAAAAACTGTTTTTT
cdr3_aa: CASSVRDRGEKLFF
j_call: TRBJ1-4
d_call: TRBD1
clone_size: -
v_call: TRBV9

cdr3_nt: TGTGCCAGCAGCTTGGACAACGATGGAAACACCATATATTTT
cdr3_aa: CASSLDNDGNTIYF
j_call: TRBJ1-3
d_call: -
clone_size: -
v_call: TRBV5-5

cdr3_nt: TGTGCCAGCAGCATGGGGAATAGGGGTGAGACCCAGTACTTC
cdr3_aa: CASSMGNRGETQYF
j_call: TRBJ2-5
d_call: -
clone_size: -
v_call: TRBV11-2

cdr3_nt: TGCGCCAGCAGCTTGGGCGGACAAGAGACCCAGTACTTC
cdr3_aa: CASSLGGQETQYF
j_call: TRBJ2-5
d_call: -
clone_size: -
v_call: TRBV5-1

cdr3_nt: TGCGCCAGCAGCTTGGTTCCGGGGTACAATGAGCAGTTCTTC
cdr3_aa: CASSLVPGYNEQFF
j_call: TRBJ2-1
d_call: -
clone_size: -
v_call: TRBV5-1

cdr3_nt: TGTGCCAGCAGCGGGGGGCCTAGCGGAGCGGGAGATACGCAGTATTTT
cdr3_aa: CASSGGPSGAGDTQYF
j_call: TRBJ2-3
d_call: -
clone_size: -
v_call: TRBV5-4

cdr3_nt: TGCGCCAGCAGCTTGGGTGGGGGCCAAGAGACCCAGTACTTC
cdr3_aa: CASSLGGGQETQYF
j_call: TRBJ2-5
d_call: -
clone_size: -
v_call: TRBV5-1

cdr3_nt: TGTGCCAGCAGCGTAGGTACGGGGACTAGCACAGATACGCAGTATTTT
cdr3_aa: CASSVGTGTSTDTQYF
j_call: TRBJ2-3
d_call: -
clone_size: once
v_call: TRBV9

cdr3_nt: TGTGCCAGCAGCCCCCAGGCGAGCCAGGTCTACAATGAGCAGTTCTTC
cdr3_aa: CASSPQASQVYNEQFF
j_call: TRBJ2-1
d_call: -
clone_size: -
v_call: TRBV7-3

cdr3_nt: TGTGCCAGCAGCCCCCATCATCAGCCCCAGCATTTT
cdr3_aa: CASSPHHQPQHF
j_call: TRBJ1-5
d_call: -
clone_size: -
v_call: TRBV28

cdr3_nt: TGTGCCAGCAGCTCCCGGCACTTCGTCTATGGCTACACCTTC
cdr3_aa: CASSSRHFVYGYTF
j_call: TRBJ1-2
d_call: -
clone_size: -
v_call: TRBV7-2

cdr3_nt: TGTGCCACCACGGGACATACCACAGATACGCAGTATTTT
cdr3_aa: CATTGHTTDTQYF
j_call: TRBJ2-3
d_call: -
clone_size: -
v_call: TRBV28

cdr3_nt: TGTGCCAGCTCACCACCAGGGGGCGCAAAAAAGACCCAGTACTTC
cdr3_aa: CASSPPGGAKKTQYF
j_call: TRBJ2-5
d_call: TRBD1
clone_size: -
v_call: TRBV18

cdr3_nt: TGTGCCAGCAGCTTAGGCTCGGGGAGAATTTCCTACGAGCAGTACTTC
cdr3_aa: CASSLGSGRISYEQYF
j_call: TRBJ2-7
d_call: -
clone_size: -
v_call: TRBV7-9

cdr3_nt: TGTGCCAGCTCACCAGGGCTCGGGAGCGGGTCCTACGAGCAGTACTTC
cdr3_aa: CASSPGLGSGSYEQYF
j_call: TRBJ2-7
d_call: -
clone_size: once
v_call: TRBV18

cdr3_nt: TGTGCCAGCAGTGCCAACATGTTTAGCGCGTACTTC
cdr3_aa: CASSANMFSAYF
j_call: TRBJ2-7
d_call: -
clone_size: -
v_call: TRBV2

cdr3_nt: TGTGCCAGCCACGTTAAGACCCAGGCGAACACCGGGGAGCTGTTTTTT
cdr3_aa: CASHVKTQANTGELFF
j_call: TRBJ2-2
d_call: -
clone_size: -
v_call: TRBV9

cdr3_nt: TGCAGCGCCGCCCGCCAACTTGGAGATGAGCAGTTCTTC
cdr3_aa: CSAARQLGDEQFF
j_call: TRBJ2-1
d_call: -
clone_size: -
v_call: TRBV29-1

cdr3_nt: TGTGCCAGCAGCTGGTCTTTGGCGGACACTGAAGCTTTCTTT
cdr3_aa: CASSWSLADTEAFF
j_call: TRBJ1-1
d_call: -
clone_size: -
v_call: TRBV2

cdr3_nt: TGTGCCAGCAGCTTATACGGGCAGTCCTACAATGAGCAGTTCTTC
cdr3_aa: CASSLYGQSYNEQFF
j_call: TRBJ2-1
d_call: -
clone_size: -
v_call: TRBV7-6

cdr3_nt: TGTGCCAGCAGCCAAGAAAGCGGGGGCCTTCTCCAAGAGACCCAGTACTTC
cdr3_aa: CASSQESGGLLQETQYF
j_call: TRBJ2-5
d_call: TRBD2
clone_size: -
v_call: TRBV4-2

cdr3_nt: TGTGCCAGCAGCTTCCAGGGAAATCAGCCCCAGCATTTT
cdr3_aa: CASSFQGNQPQHF
j_call: TRBJ1-5
d_call: -
clone_size: -
v_call: TRBV7-2

cdr3_nt: TGTGCCAGCAGCTTGGAGTTGGCAGCACTCCCTTACGAGCAGTACTTC
cdr3_aa: CASSLELAALPYEQYF
j_call: TRBJ2-7
d_call: -
clone_size: -
v_call: TRBV5-5

cdr3_nt: TGTGCCAGCAGCTTAGGCAGGGGGCGAAGGAATCAGCCCCAGCATTTT
cdr3_aa: CASSLGRGRRNQPQHF
j_call: TRBJ1-5
d_call: TRBD1
clone_size: -
v_call: TRBV7-6

cdr3_nt: TGCGCCAGCAGCTTGATGAACACTGAAGCTTTCTTT
cdr3_aa: CASSLMNTEAFF
j_call: TRBJ1-1
d_call: -
clone_size: -
v_call: TRBV5-1

cdr3_nt: TGTGCCAGTAGTACTGGGGGGAGCGCAGAGACCCAGTACTTC
cdr3_aa: CASSTGGSAETQYF
j_call: TRBJ2-5
d_call: -
clone_size: -
v_call: TRBV19

cdr3_nt: TGTGCCAGCAGTTTTGGGGGATTAGCCTTGAACACTGAAGCTTTCTTT
cdr3_aa: CASSFGGLALNTEAFF
j_call: TRBJ1-1
d_call: -
clone_size: -
v_call: TRBV27

cdr3_nt: TGTGCCAGCAGCCAAACAGGGGGCGAAGGGACCCAGTACTTC
cdr3_aa: CASSQTGGEGTQYF
j_call: TRBJ2-5
d_call: TRBD1
clone_size: -
v_call: TRBV9

cdr3_nt: TGTGCCAGCAGCTTACGCCGAGGAGGGATCTCTAATGAGCAGTTCTTC
cdr3_aa: CASSLRRGGISNEQFF
j_call: TRBJ2-1
d_call: -
clone_size: few
v_call: TRBV11-2

cdr3_nt: TGTGCCAGCAGCTTAGGCCAGGGAGGCTTCGTGGGTGTTGGTGGCTACACCTTC
cdr3_aa: CASSLGQGGFVGVGGYTF
j_call: TRBJ1-2
d_call: -
clone_size: -
v_call: TRBV11-2

cdr3_nt: TGCGCCAGCAGTTCTCTGGGACTGGAAAACACCGGGGAGCTGTTTTTT
cdr3_aa: CASSSLGLENTGELFF
j_call: TRBJ2-2
d_call: -
clone_size: -
v_call: TRBV10-1

cdr3_nt: TGTGCCAGCAGTGGACAGGGCTACGAGCAGTACTTC
cdr3_aa: CASSGQGYEQYF
j_call: TRBJ2-7
d_call: TRBD1
clone_size: -
v_call: TRBV2

cdr3_nt: TGCGCCAGCAGCTTGGCCGGTGGGGCGGGGTCCGGGGAGCTGTTTTTT
cdr3_aa: CASSLAGGAGSGELFF
j_call: TRBJ2-2
d_call: -
clone_size: -
v_call: TRBV5-1

cdr3_nt: TGTGCCGGAAAAGCGGGGGGGCGCAACAATGAGCAGTTCTTC
cdr3_aa: CAGKAGGRNNEQFF
j_call: TRBJ2-1
d_call: TRBD2
clone_size: -
v_call: TRBV28

cdr3_nt: TGTGCCAGCAGCTTATCGCCCACAGATACGCAGTATTTT
cdr3_aa: CASSLSPTDTQYF
j_call: TRBJ2-3
d_call: -
clone_size: -
v_call: TRBV7-3

cdr3_nt: TGTGCCAGTAGGGTCGGAGGCCAGCCTCCAGATACGCAGTATTTT
cdr3_aa: CASRVGGQPPDTQYF
j_call: TRBJ2-3
d_call: -
clone_size: -
v_call: TRBV19

cdr3_nt: TGTGCCAGCAGTACCCTGGCTACTAGCACAGATACGCAGTATTTT
cdr3_aa: CASSTLATSTDTQYF
j_call: TRBJ2-3
d_call: -
clone_size: once
v_call: TRBV2

cdr3_nt: TGTGCCAGCTCACCCGTACAAACAGGATACGAGCAGTACTTC
cdr3_aa: CASSPVQTGYEQYF
j_call: TRBJ2-7
d_call: -
clone_size: few
v_call: TRBV18

cdr3_nt: TGTGCCAGCAGTTTAGACAGGGGCAACACTGAAGCTTTCTTT
cdr3_aa: CASSLDRGNTEAFF
j_call: TRBJ1-1
d_call: TRBD1
clone_size: -
v_call: TRBV27

cdr3_nt: TGTGCCAGCAGCCCACGGACAGGGGCGGGATACGAGCAGTACTTC
cdr3_aa: CASSPRTGAGYEQYF
j_call: TRBJ2-7
d_call: TRBD1
clone_size: once
v_call: TRBV7-2

cdr3_nt: TGTGCCACCCGGGACATCTCCTACGAGCAGTACTTC
cdr3_aa: CATRDISYEQYF
j_call: TRBJ2-7
d_call: -
clone_size: -
v_call: TRBV6-6

cdr3_nt: TGTGCCAGCAGCTTAGTAGCATACGAGCAGTACTTC
cdr3_aa: CASSLVAYEQYF
j_call: TRBJ2-7
d_call: -
clone_size: -
v_call: TRBV7-2

cdr3_nt: TGCGCCAGCAGCCGTGGACAGCAGAATGAAAAACTGTTTTTT
cdr3_aa: CASSRGQQNEKLFF
j_call: TRBJ1-4
d_call: -
clone_size: once
v_call: TRBV5-1

cdr3_nt: TGTGCCAGCAGCTTGGGCGGTAGCTCGCTGTTTTTT
cdr3_aa: CASSLGGSSLFF
j_call: TRBJ2-2
d_call: -
clone_size: -
v_call: TRBV5-5